The clone carrying this T cell receptor beta chain appeared a few times. Its antigen is not identified. The time point is: patch test 3, about 24 weeks after DPC sensitization. Regarding treatment: therapeutic diphenylcyclopropenone sensitization with weekly scalp DPC. After removal of 4 bases from V and 3 bases from J, the junction contained 9 bases not matched to a gene. The germline CDR1 and CDR2 sequences are DFQATT and SNEGSKA (reference sequence). The CDR3 has 15 residues. TCRdb re-analysed the RACE reads in MiXCR, keeping a single row per CDR3 protein. The sample lists 150,000 to 200,000 distinct CDR3 sequences; about 25% were seen once. The data were taken from a study of human T cells and chemical hapten exposure. The wider study: Patients had diphenylcyclopropenone applied to the scalp weekly throughout the approximately 24-week study. Per-sample TCR yield variation was attributed mainly to small pooled library volume differences. Mostly female patients had alopecia areata, totalis or universalis.

Whole-study findings and limits: After DPC sensitization, TCRs above 1 in 1000 frequency showed no change.

This material consisted of whole blood, taken in connection with sensitization to the hapten diphenylcyclopropenone (DPC). The sequence was obtained from a woman aged 40 to 50 with alopecia areata. Some clones in this sample may be carry-over from other donors' samples. The V gene is TRBV20-1, the J gene TRBJ1-2; 9 nucleotides align to TRBD1. The CDR3 DNA is TGCAGTGCTAAGGGACAGGGTGGGGGGGACTATGGCTACACCTTC. This codes for CSAKGQGGGDYGYTF.